This T cell receptor beta chain emerged from a study of T cell responses to AZD1222 COVID-19 vaccine. Assay: immunoSEQ multiplex PCR; the TCRdb copy retains only in-frame clones and omits some. The sample carries about 110,000 clones, nearly 90% recorded once. The V gene's germline CDR1 is MNHNS and CDR2 SASEGT. The ends were cut back, 3 bases at V and 5 bases at J, with 13 bases in the middle. The CDR3 has 15 residues. The specimen was peripheral blood, collected on day 0 of AZD1222 vaccination. This sequence originates from an adult in good health. The chain carries TRBV6-1 and TRBJ1-4; D may be TRBD1 (5 bases). CDR3 in amino acids: CASSDRSGGNEKLFF. The CDR3 DNA follows: TGTGCCAGCAGTGATCGGAGTGGGGGGAATGAAAAACTGTTTTTT.